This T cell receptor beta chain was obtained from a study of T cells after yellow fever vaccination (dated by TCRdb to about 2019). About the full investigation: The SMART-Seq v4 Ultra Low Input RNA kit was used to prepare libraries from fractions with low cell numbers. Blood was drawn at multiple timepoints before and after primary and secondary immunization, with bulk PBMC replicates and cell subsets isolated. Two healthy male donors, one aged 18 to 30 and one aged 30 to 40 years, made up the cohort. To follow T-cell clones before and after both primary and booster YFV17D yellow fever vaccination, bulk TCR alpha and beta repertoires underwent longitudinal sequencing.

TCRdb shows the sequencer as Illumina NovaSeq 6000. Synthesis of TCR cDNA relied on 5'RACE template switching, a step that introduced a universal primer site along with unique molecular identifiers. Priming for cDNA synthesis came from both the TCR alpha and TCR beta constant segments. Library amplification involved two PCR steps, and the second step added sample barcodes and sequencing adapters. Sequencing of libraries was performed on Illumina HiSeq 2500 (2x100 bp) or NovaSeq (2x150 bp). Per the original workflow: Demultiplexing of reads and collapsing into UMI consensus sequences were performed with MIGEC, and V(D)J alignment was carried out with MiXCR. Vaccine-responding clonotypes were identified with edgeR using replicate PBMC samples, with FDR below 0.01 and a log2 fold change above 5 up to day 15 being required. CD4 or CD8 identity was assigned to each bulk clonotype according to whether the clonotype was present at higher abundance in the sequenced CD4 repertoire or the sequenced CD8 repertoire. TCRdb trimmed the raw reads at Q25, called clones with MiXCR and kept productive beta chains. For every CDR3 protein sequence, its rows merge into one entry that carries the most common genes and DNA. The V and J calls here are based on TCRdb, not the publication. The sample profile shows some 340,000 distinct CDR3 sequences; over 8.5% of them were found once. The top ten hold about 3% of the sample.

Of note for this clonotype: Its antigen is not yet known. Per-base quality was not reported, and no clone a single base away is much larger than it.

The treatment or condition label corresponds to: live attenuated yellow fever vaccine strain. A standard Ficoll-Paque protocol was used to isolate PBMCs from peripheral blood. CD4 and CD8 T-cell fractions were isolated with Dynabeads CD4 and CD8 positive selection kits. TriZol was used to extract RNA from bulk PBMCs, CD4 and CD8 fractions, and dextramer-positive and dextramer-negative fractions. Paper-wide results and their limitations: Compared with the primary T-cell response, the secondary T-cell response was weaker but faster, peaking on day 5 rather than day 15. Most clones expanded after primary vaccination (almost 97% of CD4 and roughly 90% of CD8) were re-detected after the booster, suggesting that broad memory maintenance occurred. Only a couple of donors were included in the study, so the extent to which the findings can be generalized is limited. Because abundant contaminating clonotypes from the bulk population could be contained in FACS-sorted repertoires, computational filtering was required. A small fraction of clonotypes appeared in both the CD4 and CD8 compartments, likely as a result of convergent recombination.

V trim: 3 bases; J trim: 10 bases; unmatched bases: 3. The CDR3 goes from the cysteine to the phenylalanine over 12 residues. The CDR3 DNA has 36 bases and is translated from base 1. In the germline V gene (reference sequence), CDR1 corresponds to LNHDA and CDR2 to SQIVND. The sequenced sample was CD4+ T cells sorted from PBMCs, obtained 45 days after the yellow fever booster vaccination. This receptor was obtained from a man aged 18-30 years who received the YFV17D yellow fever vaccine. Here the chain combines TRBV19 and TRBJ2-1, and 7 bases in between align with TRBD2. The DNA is TGTGCCAGTAGTATGAGCGGGACGGAGCAGTTCTTC. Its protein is CASSMSGTEQFF.